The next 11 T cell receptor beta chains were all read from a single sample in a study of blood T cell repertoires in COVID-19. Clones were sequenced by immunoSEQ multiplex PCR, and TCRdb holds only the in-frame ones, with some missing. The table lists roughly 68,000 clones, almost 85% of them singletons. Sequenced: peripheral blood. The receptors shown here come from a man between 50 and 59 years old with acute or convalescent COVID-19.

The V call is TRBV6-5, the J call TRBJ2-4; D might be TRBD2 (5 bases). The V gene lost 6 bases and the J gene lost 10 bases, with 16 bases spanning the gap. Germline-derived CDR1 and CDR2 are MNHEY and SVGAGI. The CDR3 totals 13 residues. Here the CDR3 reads CASSEGPKGIQYF. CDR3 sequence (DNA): TGTGCCAGCAGCGAGGGCCCGAAAGGTATTCAGTACTTC.

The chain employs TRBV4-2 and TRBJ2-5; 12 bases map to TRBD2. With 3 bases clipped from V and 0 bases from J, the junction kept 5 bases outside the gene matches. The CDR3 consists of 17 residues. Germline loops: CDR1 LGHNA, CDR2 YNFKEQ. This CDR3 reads CASSQAGLAGNQETQYF. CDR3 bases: TGTGCCAGCAGCCAGGCAGGACTAGCGGGGAACCAAGAGACCCAGTACTTC.

The CDR3 DNA follows: TGTGCCAGCAGCCAAGCCGGGACAGGGCTATGGTCAAATGAAAAACTGTTTTTT. Protein product: CASSQAGTGLWSNEKLFF. The rearrangement links TRBV3-1 (or the pseudogene TRBV3-2) to TRBJ1-4, with TRBD1 identical over 9 bases. The CDR3 has 18 amino acids. CDR1 and CDR2 from the germline V gene are LGHDT and YNNKEL (reference sequence). Trimming removed 1 base from V and 5 bases from J; junction bases left unmatched: 11.

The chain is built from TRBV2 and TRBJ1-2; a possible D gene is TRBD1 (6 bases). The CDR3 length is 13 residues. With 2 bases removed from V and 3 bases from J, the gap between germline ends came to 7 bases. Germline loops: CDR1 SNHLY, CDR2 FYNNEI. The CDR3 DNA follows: TGTGCCAGCAGTGAAAACAGGGACTATGGCTACACCTTC. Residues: CASSENRDYGYTF.

The CDR3 sequence: CASSGRQTTGSEAFF. The CDR3 region has the DNA TGTGCCAGCAGCGGCCGACAGACGACCGGGAGTGAAGCTTTCTTT. The rearrangement joins TRBV5-4 to TRBJ1-1; D perhaps matches TRBD1 (5 bases). In germline, CDR1 is SGHNT, CDR2 YYREEE (reference sequence). This CDR3 region has 15 residues. The V gene lost 4 bases and the J gene lost 7 bases, with 20 bases spanning the gap.

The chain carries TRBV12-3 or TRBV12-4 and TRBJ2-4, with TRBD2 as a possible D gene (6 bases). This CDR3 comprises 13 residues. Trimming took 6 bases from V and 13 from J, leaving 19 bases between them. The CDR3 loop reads CASSPTLGGLQYF. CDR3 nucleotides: TGTGCCAGCAGCCCAACCTTGGGAGGCCTACAGTACTTC.

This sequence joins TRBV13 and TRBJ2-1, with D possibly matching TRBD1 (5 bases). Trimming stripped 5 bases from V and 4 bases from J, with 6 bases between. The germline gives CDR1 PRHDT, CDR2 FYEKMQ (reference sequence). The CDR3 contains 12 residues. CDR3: CASSRQYNEQFF. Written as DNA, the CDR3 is TGTGCCAGCAGCCGACAGTACAATGAGCAGTTCTTC.

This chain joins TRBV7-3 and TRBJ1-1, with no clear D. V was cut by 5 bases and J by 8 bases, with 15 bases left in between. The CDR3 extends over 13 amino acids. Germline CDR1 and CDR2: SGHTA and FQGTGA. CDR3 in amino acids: CASSARRESEAFF. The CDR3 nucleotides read TGTGCCAGCAGCGCCCGGCGGGAGTCAGAAGCTTTCTTT.

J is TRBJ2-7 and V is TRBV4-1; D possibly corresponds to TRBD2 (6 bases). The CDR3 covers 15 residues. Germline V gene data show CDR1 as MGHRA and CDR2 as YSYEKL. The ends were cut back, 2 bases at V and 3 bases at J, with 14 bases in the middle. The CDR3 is CASSQLQAGSYEQYV. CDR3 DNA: TGCGCCAGCAGCCAACTTCAAGCCGGGAGCTACGAGCAGTACGTC.

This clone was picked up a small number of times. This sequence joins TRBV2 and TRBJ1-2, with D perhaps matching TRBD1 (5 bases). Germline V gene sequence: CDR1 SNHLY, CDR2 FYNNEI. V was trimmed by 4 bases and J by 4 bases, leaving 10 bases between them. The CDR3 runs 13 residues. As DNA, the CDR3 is TGTGCCAGCAGTGTACAGGTCTCCTATGGCTACACCTTC. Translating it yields CASSVQVSYGYTF. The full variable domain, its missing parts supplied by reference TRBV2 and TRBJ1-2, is EPEVTQTPSHQVTQMGQEVILRCVPISNHLYFYWYRQILGQKVEFLVSFYNNEISEKSEIFDDQFSVERPDGSNFTLKIRSTKLEDSAMYFCASSVQVSYGYTFGSGTRLTVV.

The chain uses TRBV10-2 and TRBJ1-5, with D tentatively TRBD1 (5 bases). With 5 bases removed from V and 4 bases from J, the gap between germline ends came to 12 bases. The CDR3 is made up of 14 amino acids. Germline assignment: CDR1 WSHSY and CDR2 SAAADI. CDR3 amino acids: CASSPPGFNQPQHF. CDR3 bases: TGCGCCAGCAGTCCCCCAGGGTTTAATCAGCCCCAGCATTTT.